Presented here are 20 T cell receptor beta chains from one specimen sequenced in a study of cytomegalovirus exposure and HLA in healthy donors. A multiplex PCR was run with 60 Vbeta primers and 13 Jbeta primers. The protocol was immunoSEQ multiplex PCR, while the TCRdb copy is restricted to in-frame clones and leaves out a portion. The sample comprises approximately 140,000 clones, 65% to 90% of which are singletons, and 1% to 1.5% rests with the top ten. Material: PBMCs. Receptors were obtained from a girl aged 2-10 years in good health and CMV-seronegative.

On this clone itself: Within the sample, other DNA sequences also encode this same CDR3. The chain is built from TRBV9 and TRBJ2-7; 8 nucleotides agree with TRBD1. CDR1 is SGDLS, CDR2 YYNGEE, per germline. The CDR3 runs 14 residues. With V trimmed by 5 bases and J by 2 bases, 6 bases remained unmatched. CDR3 coding DNA: TGTGCCAGCAGTACCGGGACAGGAGCCTACGAGCAGTACTTC. This encodes CASSTGTGAYEQYF.

This sequence joins TRBV29-1 and TRBJ2-2; weak D call: TRBD1 (7 bases). The CDR3 runs 13 residues. In germline, CDR1 is SQVTM, CDR2 ANQGSEA. CDR3 amino acids: CTSWRGRTGELFF. The CDR3 DNA reads as TGCACCTCGTGGAGGGGGCGAACCGGGGAGCTGTTTTTT.

The gene calls are TRBV28 and TRBJ2-7; the match to TRBD2 covers 14 bases. The V segment lost 5 bases and the J segment 5 bases; nucleotides outside the gene matches: 11. CDR3 length equals 17 residues. CDR1 is MDHEN and CDR2 is SYDVKM in the germline V gene. The CDR3 sequence is CASSQPGTSGSVNEQYF. The CDR3 nucleotides are TGTGCCAGCAGTCAACCGGGGACTAGCGGGAGCGTCAACGAGCAGTACTTC.

This chain links TRBV7-2 with TRBJ2-7; TRBD2 is a possible D gene (5 bases). The CDR3 spans 14 residues. V was shortened by 2 bases and J by 2 bases, with 10 bases between the two germline ends. Germline-derived CDR1 and CDR2 are SGHTA and FQGNSA. The CDR3 protein is CASSLSGAAYEQYF. CDR3 in DNA: TGTGCCAGCAGCTTAAGTGGAGCGGCCTACGAGCAGTACTTC.

This sequence joins TRBV28 and TRBJ1-2; D call uncertain. The CDR3 is made up of 16 amino acids. V lost 5 bases and J lost 2, with 18 bases in between. The V gene's germline CDR1 is MDHEN and CDR2 SYDVKM. CDR3 DNA sequence: TGTGCCAGCAGTACTCCCCGTTTTAGCAGCAACTATGGCTACACCTTC. Amino acids: CASSTPRFSSNYGYTF.

V and J are TRBV27 and TRBJ2-7; TRBD1 matches 7 bases. The CDR3 has 15 amino acids. Germline loops: CDR1 MNHEY, CDR2 SMNVEV (reference sequence). Unmatched junction bases numbered 8, after V lost 6 bases and J lost 0 bases. CDR3 in DNA: TGTGCCAGCAGCTACTTGGGACAGAGCTCCTACGAGCAGTACTTC. As protein: CASSYLGQSSYEQYF.

This chain links TRBV2 with TRBJ1-3; D unclear. This CDR3 has 16 residues. Germline loops: CDR1 SNHLY, CDR2 FYNNEI. Deletions cut 4 bases from V and 0 bases from J, with 13 bases between. The CDR3 loop reads CASSALAAASGNTIYF. The CDR3 nucleotides are TGTGCCAGCAGTGCCCTGGCGGCGGCCTCTGGAAACACCATATATTTT.

Details on this clone: One junction end does not reproduce the germline sequence, and a read error may be involved. The J gene is TRBJ2-3, the V gene TRBV6-4, with 12 bases that match TRBD2. This CDR3 is built from 14 residues. The germline V gene encodes CDR1 MRHNA and CDR2 SNTAGT. CDR3: CAGSLAGGPDTQYF. The CDR3 DNA follows: TGTGCCGGCAGTCTAGCGGGGGGGCCAGATACGCAGTATTTT.

The genes are TRBV7-2 and TRBJ1-3; D not resolved. The CDR3 is 13 residues long. Germline V gene sequence: CDR1 SGHTA, CDR2 FQGNSA. V lost 7 bases to trimming and J lost 0 bases, with 7 bases between them. The chain's CDR3 is CASTSVSGNTIYF. The DNA of the CDR3 is TGTGCCAGCACCTCGGTCTCTGGAAACACCATATATTTT.

V gene TRBV18 combines with J gene TRBJ1-1; possibly TRBD1 for D (6 bases). V lost 9 bases, J lost 9 bases, and 17 bases lay in between. Germline-derived CDR1 and CDR2 are KGHSH and LQKENI. The CDR3 is 12 residues long. The CDR3 DNA reads as TGTGCCAGGCAACCAGGGGTCTCAAAAGCTTTCTTT. Encoded protein: CARQPGVSKAFF.

This rearrangement joins TRBV21-1 to TRBJ2-1; the table's D call of TRBD1 was not tested on the DNA. TRBV21-1 is assigned pseudogene status. CDR3 size: 17 residues. The CDR3 DNA sequence: TGTGCCAGCAGCAAAAACGGACAGGGACGTTGTGCGAATGAGCAGTTCTTC. Translated: CASSKNGQGRCANEQFF.

This chain links TRBV29-1 with TRBJ2-1, with D possibly being TRBD1 (6 bases). Germline CDR1 reads SQVTM; CDR2 reads ANQGSEA. This CDR3 contains 16 residues. The V end was cut by 6 bases, the J end by 4 bases, with 22 bases between. DNA for the CDR3: TGCAGCGTCGTTGCCGGGACACCCGGACCATACAATGAGCAGTTCTTC. Translated: CSVVAGTPGPYNEQFF.

This clone was counted only a few times. The chain employs TRBV28 and TRBJ2-3, with D possibly matching TRBD2 (6 bases). This CDR3 region has 15 residues. V gave up 3 bases and J gave up 1 base, with 11 bases separating them. CDR1 is MDHEN, CDR2 SYDVKM, per germline. CDR3 sequence: CASSFTSYRTDTQYF. In nucleotides, the CDR3 is TGTGCCAGCAGTTTTACTAGCTACCGCACAGATACGCAGTATTTT.

Only one count was recorded for this clone. The chain carries TRBV7-2 and TRBJ2-2, with 9 nucleotides matching TRBD2. The V and J ends lost 5 bases and 5 bases, in that order; junction bases with no gene match: 12. This CDR3 has 17 amino acids. Per germline, CDR1 SGHTA and CDR2 FQGNSA. In nucleotides, the CDR3 is TGTGCCAGCAGCCCCTACCGTAGCGGGAGTAGGACCGGGGAGCTGTTTTTT. Amino acids: CASSPYRSGSRTGELFF.

The chain couples TRBV5-1 to TRBJ1-1; possible D gene TRBD1, 6 bases. Trimming took 1 base from V and 1 from J, leaving 11 bases between them. Germline loops: CDR1 SGHRS, CDR2 YFSETQ. The CDR3 has 15 amino acids. Here the CDR3 DNA reads TGCGCCAGCAGCTTGTTGGGACACCAGAACACTGAAGCTTTCTTT. Its protein product is CASSLLGHQNTEAFF.

This clone appeared once. In nucleotides, the CDR3 is TGTGCCAGCAGCTGGACAGGGCTCTTATATGGCTACACCTTC. Translated, it gives CASSWTGLLYGYTF. The V gene is TRBV2, the J gene TRBJ1-2; 8 bases agree with TRBD1. With 6 bases clipped from V and 5 bases from J, the junction kept 8 bases outside the gene matches. Germline V CDR1 and CDR2: SNHLY, FYNNEI. The CDR3 contains 14 residues.

The chain recombines TRBV19 with TRBJ2-5, with TRBD1 matching 9 bases. TRBJ2-7 matches the DNA end more closely, so the J call is doubtful. Germline V lookup: CDR1 LNHDA, CDR2 SQIVND (reference sequence). The CDR3 has 14 amino acids. CDR3 in DNA: TGTGCCAGTAGTACTTGGACAGGGGACTACGAGCAGTACTTC. This sequence encodes CASSTWTGDYEQYF.

V usage is TRBV29-1 and J usage is TRBJ2-7; 8 bases match TRBD1. With 6 bases clipped from V and 3 bases from J, the junction kept 13 bases outside the gene matches. The germline V gene encodes CDR1 SQVTM and CDR2 ANQGSEA. This CDR3 has 15 amino acids. CDR3 nucleotides: TGCAGCGTAGTTTTGGACAGGGAATCCCTCTACGAGCAGTACTTC. This sequence encodes CSVVLDRESLYEQYF.

The chain carries TRBV6-1 and TRBJ1-6, with TRBD1 as a possible D gene (6 bases). This CDR3 region has 15 residues. With 6 bases removed from V and 6 bases from J, the gap between germline ends came to 15 bases. CDR1 is MNHNS and CDR2 is SASEGT in the germline V gene. CDR3 residues: CASSASTGFNSPLHF. The DNA of the CDR3 is TGTGCCAGCAGCGCCTCGACAGGATTTAATTCACCCCTCCACTTT.

The V gene is TRBV5-1, the J gene TRBJ2-7; 7 bases match TRBD1. CDR3 length: 16 residues. Looked up from germline, CDR1 is SGHRS and CDR2 is YFSETQ. Trimming took 0 bases from V and 3 from J; bases not matched to a gene: 9. CDR3 coding DNA: TGCGCCAGCAGCTTGGATCCCGAGACAGGGCTCTACGAGCAGTACTTC. Protein: CASSLDPETGLYEQYF.